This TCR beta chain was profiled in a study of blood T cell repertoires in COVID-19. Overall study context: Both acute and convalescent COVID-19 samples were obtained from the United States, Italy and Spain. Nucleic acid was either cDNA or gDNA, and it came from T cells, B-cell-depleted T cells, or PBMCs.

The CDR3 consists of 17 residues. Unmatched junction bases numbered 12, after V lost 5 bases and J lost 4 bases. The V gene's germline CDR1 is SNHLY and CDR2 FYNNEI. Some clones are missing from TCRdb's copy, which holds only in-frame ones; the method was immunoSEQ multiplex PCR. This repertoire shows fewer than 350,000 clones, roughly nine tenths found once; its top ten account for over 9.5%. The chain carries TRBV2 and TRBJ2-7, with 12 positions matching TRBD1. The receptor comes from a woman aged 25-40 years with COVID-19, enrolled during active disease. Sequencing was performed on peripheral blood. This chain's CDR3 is CASSPREGTGGLYEQYF. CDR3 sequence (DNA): TGTGCCAGCAGTCCTCGGGAAGGGACAGGGGGCTTGTACGAGCAGTACTTC.